Here is one T cell receptor beta chain with its context. Antigen: not known. Using immunoSEQ multiplex PCR, the repertoire was profiled, and TCRdb retains in-frame clones only, with some absent. The table shows about 43,000 clones, with about 94% occurring only once. V trimming: 4 bases; J trimming: 7 bases; junction bases outside the gene matches: 7. The germline V gene has CDR1 LNHDA and CDR2 SQIVND (reference sequence). The CDR3 has 14 amino acids. The data are from a study of T cells in tuberculosis. The overall study: In South Africa, adults with active tuberculosis were compared with IGRA-negative and latently infected IGRA-positive adolescents.

Study findings and constraints: Active tuberculosis patients had shorter CDR3-alpha; the beta difference was nonsignificant.

On average approximately 100,000 T cells per donor were immunosequenced. The material sequenced was PBMCs. The sequence was obtained from a donor aged 5 to 30 with latent tuberculosis or without tuberculosis infection. Some clones in this sample may be carry-over from other donors' samples. The chain recombines TRBV19 with TRBJ2-1, with TRBD1 matching 7 bases. CDR3 residues: CASSKMTGLNEQFF. The CDR3 DNA sequence: TGTGCCAGTAGTAAGATGACAGGGTTGAATGAGCAGTTCTTC.